The sequence of this T cell receptor beta chain was determined in a study of PD-L1 blockade in urothelial cancer. CDR1 is SNHLY, CDR2 FYNNEI, per germline. Trimming pared 6 bases from V and 8 bases from J, leaving 17 bases between. The CDR3 is made up of 14 amino acids. Here immunoSEQ multiplex PCR was the method, and the copy in TCRdb shows in-frame clones only, minus some. The profile covers approximately 47,000 clones, with roughly 80% appearing a single time and approximately 10% taken by the ten largest. Time point given: peripheral blood 6 weeks after treatment start. The sample in question was PBMCs, obtained around atezolizumab (anti-PD-L1) treatment. The TCR comes from a man between 65 and 85 years old with urothelial cancer. The chain employs TRBV2 and TRBJ2-1; D might be TRBD1 (5 bases). Here the CDR3 reads CASRRRVLSDEQFF. Here the CDR3 DNA reads TGTGCCAGCAGGCGCAGGGTACTCAGCGATGAGCAGTTCTTC. Variable domain in full (rest from reference TRBV2 and TRBJ2-1): EPEVTQTPSHQVTQMGQEVILRCVPISNHLYFYWYRQILGQKVEFLVSFYNNEISEKSEIFDDQFSVERPDGSNFTLKIRSTKLEDSAMYFCASRRRVLSDEQFFGPGTRLTVL.